This record looks at one T cell receptor beta chain sequence and its context. The sample comes from a study of shared T cell receptors in the human thymus. Here immunoSEQ multiplex PCR was the method, and the copy in TCRdb shows in-frame clones only, minus some. The table has 650,000 to 950,000 clones, roughly 88% seen once; the top ten hold 0.0095% to 0.011%. Germline-derived CDR1 and CDR2 are SNHLY and FYNNEI. The CDR3 extends over 16 amino acids. V was shortened by 2 bases and J by 7 bases, with 18 bases between the two germline ends. These sequences were also reported in another study, on human thymus T cells. According to that study: During corrective heart surgery, resections were taken, and the thymus tissue came from them. Related research found strongly overlapping thymic repertoires in unrelated individuals.

The chain recombines TRBV2 with TRBJ1-5; maybe TRBD1 (6 bases). The specimen was thymocytes. The receptor was derived from a girl less than two years old with a congenital heart defect. The CDR3 nucleotides read TGTGCCAGCAGTGAACTGGCCAGGGGTTGTGGACAGCCCCAGCATTTT. Translating gives CASSELARGCGQPQHF.